These 25 T cell receptor beta chains originate from one sample sequenced in a study of blood T cell repertoires in COVID-19. Sequencing used immunoSEQ multiplex PCR; TCRdb keeps in-frame clones, though not all of them. This sample has some 670,000 clones, with just under 90% found just once. The sample consisted of peripheral blood. Source of these receptors: a young woman with acute or convalescent COVID-19.

The V call is TRBV5-1, the J call TRBJ2-7; D uncertain. The CDR3 extends over 15 amino acids. Trimming stripped 4 bases from V and 4 bases from J, with 18 bases between. Germline V CDR1 and CDR2: SGHRS, YFSETQ. CDR3 residues: CASSPVSLEEYEQYF. The CDR3 DNA is TGCGCCAGCAGCCCCGTCTCGTTAGAGGAGTACGAGCAGTACTTC.

This sequence joins TRBV28 and TRBJ1-3; no firm D call. Germline CDR1 reads MDHEN; CDR2 reads SYDVKM. V gave up 3 bases and J gave up 0 bases, with 9 bases separating them. The CDR3 extends over 15 amino acids. The CDR3 region has the DNA TGTGCCAGCAGTTTGGGAGACCTCTCTGGAAACACCATATATTTT. Its translation: CASSLGDLSGNTIYF.

This chain joins TRBV9 and TRBJ1-1; 7 bases agree with TRBD1. V was clipped by 7 bases and J by 6 bases; unmatched bases: 3. The CDR3 is 11 amino acids. CDR1 and CDR2 (germline): SGDLS, YYNGEE. The DNA of the CDR3 is TGTGCCAGCGAGGGGGCCTCTGAAGCTTTCTTT. This encodes CASEGASEAFF.

The rearrangement links TRBV19 to TRBJ2-7; 7 bases match TRBD1. In germline, CDR1 is LNHDA, CDR2 SQIVND (reference sequence). V was pared by 5 bases and J by 0 bases, with 7 bases of the junction left unmatched. The CDR3 length is 15 residues. The CDR3 reads CASSATGPISYEQYF. The DNA for the CDR3 is TGTGCCAGTAGTGCGACAGGGCCTATCTCCTACGAGCAGTACTTC.

This chain connects TRBV5-8 to TRBJ1-2; D is unresolved. Deletions cut 6 bases from V and 3 bases from J, with 15 bases between. Germline V CDR1 and CDR2: SGHTS, YDEGEE. The CDR3 has 14 residues. The CDR3 nucleotides read TGTGCCAGCACCTCGGTCCGGGGATACTATGGCTACACCTTC. It specifies CASTSVRGYYGYTF.

This chain connects TRBV29-1 to TRBJ2-5; 10 positions agree with TRBD2. CDR1 SQVTM and CDR2 ANQGSEA come from the germline V gene. J gave up 5 bases and V 4 bases, and 13 bases lay outside the gene matches. This CDR3 has 16 amino acids. CDR3 nucleotides: TGCAGCGTTGCAACGTGGCTAGCGGGGGAGGGGGAGACCCAGTACTTC. Translated: CSVATWLAGEGETQYF.

The gene calls are TRBV5-6 and TRBJ2-5, with TRBD2 identical over 8 bases. J gave up 5 bases and V 0 bases, and 9 bases lay outside the gene matches. Germline V lookup: CDR1 SGHDT, CDR2 YYEEEE. The CDR3 has 16 residues. CDR3 region: CASSLDPGGPHETQYF. The DNA for the CDR3 is TGTGCCAGCAGCTTGGACCCGGGGGGGCCACACGAGACCCAGTACTTC.

In the case of this clone: The same CDR3 can be traced to other DNA sequences in this sample. The V and J genes are TRBV12-3 or TRBV12-4 and TRBJ1-2; D not certain. Trimming stripped 6 bases from V and 4 bases from J, with 9 bases between. The CDR3 is 12 residues long. CDR3 bases: TGTGCCAGCAGCCCTGGGAGCTATGGCTACACCTTC. Translation gives CASSPGSYGYTF.

This clone showed up just a few times. Other DNA sequences within the sample encode an identical CDR3. The chain employs TRBV4-3 and TRBJ2-2; TRBD2 matches 11 bases. Per germline, CDR1 LGHNA and CDR2 YSLEER. The CDR3 runs 17 residues. Unmatched junction bases numbered 5, after V lost 3 bases and J lost 2 bases. The CDR3 region is CASSQELAGVNTGELFF. CDR3 sequence (DNA): TGCGCCAGCAGCCAGGAACTAGCGGGGGTAAACACCGGGGAGCTGTTTTTT.

The chain combines TRBV7-2 with TRBJ2-5; D is possibly TRBD2 (6 bases). V lost 5 bases and J lost 1, with 11 bases in between. Germline-derived CDR1 and CDR2 are SGHTA and FQGNSA. CDR3 length: 14 amino acids. Written as DNA, the CDR3 is TGTGCCAGCAGCGACGGGGGTTTCCAAGAGACCCAGTACTTC. It is translated as CASSDGGFQETQYF.

A single count supports this clone. This chain uses TRBV5-1 with TRBJ2-2, with 8 bases fitting TRBD1. Per germline, CDR1 SGHRS and CDR2 YFSETQ. The CDR3 spans 14 residues. The V gene end was trimmed by 4 bases and the J gene end by 6 bases; junction bases not matched to a gene: 5. The CDR3 DNA sequence: TGCGCCAGCAGCGATACAGGGGGTCCCGGGGAGCTGTTTTTT. Translation: CASSDTGGPGELFF.

J is TRBJ2-2 and V is TRBV7-8; D gene ambiguous. Trimming shortened V by 7 bases and J by 0 bases, and 12 bases separated the two germline ends. CDR3 length: 15 residues. Looked up from germline, CDR1 is SGHVS and CDR2 is FQNEAQ. The CDR3 bases are TGTGCCAGCAACCCACTAATCGCGAACACCGGGGAGCTGTTTTTT. Translation gives CASNPLIANTGELFF.

V usage is TRBV5-6 and J usage is TRBJ1-5; D is unclear. Germline CDR1 and CDR2: SGHDT and YYEEEE. The V gene lost 2 bases and the J gene lost 2 bases, with 20 bases spanning the gap. This CDR3 is built from 18 residues. The CDR3 DNA sequence: TGTGCCAGCAGCTTTTATCTAGGCGAGAAGTTCGGCAATCAGCCCCAGCATTTT. This encodes CASSFYLGEKFGNQPQHF. Full variable domain (rest looked up from reference TRBV5-6 and TRBJ1-5): DAGVTQSPTHLIKTRGQQVTLRCSPKSGHDTVSWYQQALGQGPQFIFQYYEEEERQRGNFPDRFSGHQFPNYSSELNVNALLLGDSALYLCASSFYLGEKFGNQPQHFGDGTRLSIL.

This clone was counted a few times. The sample carries other DNA sequences with the same CDR3. V is TRBV12-3 or TRBV12-4 and J is TRBJ1-1; no firm D call. The CDR3 extends over 12 amino acids. V lost 3 bases and J lost 4, with 6 bases in between. CDR3 region: CASSFRSTEAFF. CDR3 DNA sequence: TGTGCCAGCAGTTTCAGGTCCACTGAAGCTTTCTTT.

This clone was counted a single time. The V and J genes are TRBV30 and TRBJ1-2, with 7 bases identical to TRBD1. CDR1 is GTSNPN, CDR2 SVGIG, per germline (reference sequence). The CDR3 is 11 residues long. V was pared by 5 bases and J by 10 bases, with 7 bases of the junction left unmatched. DNA of the CDR3: TGTGCCTGGGAGACAGGGTTGGTCTACACCTTC. Translation: CAWETGLVYTF.

The chain employs TRBV7-9 and TRBJ1-1; TRBD1 agrees at 9 bases. The junction had 16 bases not matched to a gene; V was cut back by 5 bases and J by 0 bases. The germline gives CDR1 SEHNR, CDR2 FQNEAQ (reference sequence). The length of the CDR3 is 19 residues. CDR3 protein: CASSLRRDRASFLNTEAFF. CDR3 sequence (DNA): TGTGCCAGCAGCCTCCGGAGGGACAGGGCCTCCTTCTTGAACACTGAAGCTTTCTTT.

The DNA of the CDR3 is TGCAGCGTTGAAGTTCGGCAGGGGTTCCCCGGGGAGCTGTTTTTT. Amino acids: CSVEVRQGFPGELFF. This sequence joins TRBV29-1 and TRBJ2-2; perhaps TRBD1 as D (6 bases). V lost 1 base and J lost 6, with 15 bases in between. Germline CDR1 reads SQVTM; CDR2 reads ANQGSEA. This CDR3 region has 15 residues.

The chain carries TRBV2 and TRBJ1-3; possibly TRBD1 for D (6 bases). The V gene's germline CDR1 is SNHLY and CDR2 FYNNEI. This CDR3 comprises 16 residues. V was pared by 5 bases and J by 0 bases, with 14 bases between. CDR3 DNA sequence: TGTGCCAGCAGTCAGACAGGTCCCTACTCTGGAAACACCATATATTTT. Translated: CASSQTGPYSGNTIYF.

On this clone itself: An end of the junction does not agree with germline; a read error may underlie this. The V gene is TRBV30, the J gene TRBJ2-7; tentatively, D is TRBD1 (8 bases). Germline assignment: CDR1 GTSNPN and CDR2 SVGIG (reference sequence). CDR3 size: 15 residues. In nucleotides, the CDR3 is TGTGCCTCATTAACACAGGGGGGGCCCTCCAACGAGCAGTACTTC. Its translation is CASLTQGGPSNEQYF.

The chain couples TRBV2 to TRBJ1-1, with 12 bases identical to TRBD1. The CDR3 totals 17 residues. V shed 0 bases and J 11 bases; nucleotides not matched to a gene: 13. Germline V lookup: CDR1 SNHLY, CDR2 FYNNEI. The CDR3: CASSEAPRGGQGALAFF. CDR3 in DNA: TGTGCCAGCAGTGAAGCGCCCCGAGGGGGACAGGGGGCTTTGGCTTTCTTT. The full variable domain, rest sourced from reference TRBV2 and TRBJ1-1, is EPEVTQTPSHQVTQMGQEVILRCVPISNHLYFYWYRQILGQKVEFLVSFYNNEISEKSEIFDDQFSVERPDGSNFTLKIRSTKLEDSAMYFCASSEAPRGGQGALAFFGQGTRLTVV.

The genes are TRBV6-5 and TRBJ1-5; 7 positions match TRBD1. From germline, CDR1 is MNHEY and CDR2 SVGAGI. The ends lost 8 bases at V and 1 base at J; junction bases unmatched: 8. This CDR3 comprises 15 residues. The CDR3 DNA follows: TGTGCCAGCTCTTGGGACAGCCTAAGCAATCAGCCCCAGCATTTT. Translated, it gives CASSWDSLSNQPQHF.

The chain recombines TRBV19 with TRBJ1-1; weak D call: TRBD1 (6 bases). CDR1 is LNHDA, CDR2 SQIVND, per germline (reference sequence). The CDR3 spans 14 residues. The V end was cut by 8 bases, the J end by 3 bases, with 16 bases between. The CDR3 nucleotides read TGTGCCAGTCGGGCATTAGGGGGAGACACTGAAGCTTTCTTT. Protein: CASRALGGDTEAFF.

The chain links TRBV5-1 to TRBJ2-1, with TRBD2 matching 8 bases. The CDR3 is 15 amino acids. Germline V lookup: CDR1 SGHRS, CDR2 YFSETQ. V lost 5 bases to trimming and J lost 8 bases; unmatched junction nucleotides: 12. DNA for the CDR3: TGCGCCAGCAGGAAATTAGCGGGGACCCAGGATGAGCAGTTCTTC. This sequence encodes CASRKLAGTQDEQFF.

The rearrangement uses TRBV5-1 and TRBJ1-3; D perhaps matches TRBD1 (5 bases). Germline V gene sequence: CDR1 SGHRS, CDR2 YFSETQ. The CDR3 consists of 15 residues. V dropped 1 base and J dropped 3 bases, with 11 bases sitting between them. CDR3 coding DNA: TGCGCCAGCAGCTTGACCAGGGAAAATGGAAACACCATATATTTT. Its translation is CASSLTRENGNTIYF.

The chain links TRBV7-9 to TRBJ1-2, with TRBD1 identical over 7 bases. CDR3 length: 15 residues. The V gene end was trimmed by 5 bases and the J gene end by 1 base; junction bases not matched to a gene: 7. Per germline, CDR1 SEHNR and CDR2 FQNEAQ (reference sequence). The CDR3 nucleotides read TGTGCCAGCAGCGGGCCCGGGACAGTTAACTATGGCTACACCTTC. Protein: CASSGPGTVNYGYTF.